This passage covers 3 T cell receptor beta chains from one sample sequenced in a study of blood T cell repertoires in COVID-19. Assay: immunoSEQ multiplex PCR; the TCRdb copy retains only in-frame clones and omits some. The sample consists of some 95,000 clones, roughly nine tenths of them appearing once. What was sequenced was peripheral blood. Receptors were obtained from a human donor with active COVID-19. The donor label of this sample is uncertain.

The CDR3 DNA reads TGTGCCAGCAGTGAAGCGGGAGGTAGCGGGGGGGCCTTAGGGGAGCAGTTCTTC. It specifies CASSEAGGSGGALGEQFF. The chain uses TRBV6-1 and TRBJ2-1; TRBD2 aligns across 11 bases. The germline CDR1 and CDR2 sequences are MNHNS and SASEGT. The CDR3 consists of 18 residues. J gave up 10 bases and V 0 bases, and 14 bases lay outside the gene matches.

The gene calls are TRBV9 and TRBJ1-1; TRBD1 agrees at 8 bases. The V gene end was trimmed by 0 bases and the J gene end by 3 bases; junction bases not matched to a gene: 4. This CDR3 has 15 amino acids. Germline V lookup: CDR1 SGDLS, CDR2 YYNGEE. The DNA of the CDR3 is TGTGCCAGCAGCGTAGTTACAGGGGGATACACTGAAGCTTTCTTT. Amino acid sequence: CASSVVTGGYTEAFF.

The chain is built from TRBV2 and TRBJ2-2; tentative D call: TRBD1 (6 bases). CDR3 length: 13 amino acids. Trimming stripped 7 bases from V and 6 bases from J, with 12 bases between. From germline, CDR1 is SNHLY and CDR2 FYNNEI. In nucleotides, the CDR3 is TGTGCCAGCACGCAGGACAGAGCCGGGGAGCTGTTTTTT. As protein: CASTQDRAGELFF.